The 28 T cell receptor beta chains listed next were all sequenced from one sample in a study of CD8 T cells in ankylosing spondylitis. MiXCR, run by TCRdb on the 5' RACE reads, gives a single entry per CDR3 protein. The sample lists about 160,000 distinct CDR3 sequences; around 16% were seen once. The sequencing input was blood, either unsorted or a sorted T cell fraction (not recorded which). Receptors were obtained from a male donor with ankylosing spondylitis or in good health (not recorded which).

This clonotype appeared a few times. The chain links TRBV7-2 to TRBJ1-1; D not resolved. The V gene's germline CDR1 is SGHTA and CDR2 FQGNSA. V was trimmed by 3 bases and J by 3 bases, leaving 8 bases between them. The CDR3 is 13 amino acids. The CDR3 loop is CASSFELYTEAFF. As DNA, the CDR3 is TGTGCCAGCAGCTTTGAACTGTACACTGAAGCTTTCTTT.

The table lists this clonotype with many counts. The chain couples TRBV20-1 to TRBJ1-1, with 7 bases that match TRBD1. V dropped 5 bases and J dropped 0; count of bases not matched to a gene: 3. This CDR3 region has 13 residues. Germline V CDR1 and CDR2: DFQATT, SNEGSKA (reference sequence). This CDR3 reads CSAAGQMNTEAFF. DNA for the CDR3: TGCAGTGCTGCGGGACAGATGAACACTGAAGCTTTCTTT.

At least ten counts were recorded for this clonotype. The CDR3 DNA follows: TGCGCCAGCAGCGAGGGTAGAGGTGGCTACACCTTC. Its protein product is CASSEGRGGYTF. V usage is TRBV5-1 and J usage is TRBJ1-2; D gene uncertain. This CDR3 spans 12 amino acids. Germline CDR1 reads SGHRS; CDR2 reads YFSETQ. Trimming left V 4 bases short and J 7 bases short, with 11 bases between.

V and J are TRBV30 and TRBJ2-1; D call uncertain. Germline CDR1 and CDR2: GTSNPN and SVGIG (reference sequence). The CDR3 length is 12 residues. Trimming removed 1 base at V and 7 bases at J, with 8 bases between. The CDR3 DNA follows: TGTGCCTGGAGTGCCTACAAAAATGAGCAGTTCTTC. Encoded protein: CAWSAYKNEQFF.

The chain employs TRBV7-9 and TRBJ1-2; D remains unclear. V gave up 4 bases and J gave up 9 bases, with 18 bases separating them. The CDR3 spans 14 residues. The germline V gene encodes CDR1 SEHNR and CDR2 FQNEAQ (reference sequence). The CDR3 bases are TGTGCCAGCAGCTCGCCTGAGGTGGGCATGCGCTACACCTTC. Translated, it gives CASSSPEVGMRYTF.

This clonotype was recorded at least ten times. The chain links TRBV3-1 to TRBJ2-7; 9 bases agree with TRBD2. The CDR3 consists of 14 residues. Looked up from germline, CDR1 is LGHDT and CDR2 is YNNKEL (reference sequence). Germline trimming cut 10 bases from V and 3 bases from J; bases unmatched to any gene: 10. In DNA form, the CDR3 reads TGTGCCACCCGGAGGTCTAGCGGGGTCTACGAGCAGTACTTC. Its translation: CATRRSSGVYEQYF.

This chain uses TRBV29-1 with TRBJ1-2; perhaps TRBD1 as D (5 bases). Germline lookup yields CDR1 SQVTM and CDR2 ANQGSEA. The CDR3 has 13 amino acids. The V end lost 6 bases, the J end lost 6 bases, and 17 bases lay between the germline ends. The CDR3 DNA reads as TGCAGCGTCGGACTACAGGCAGGGCATGGCTACACCTTC. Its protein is CSVGLQAGHGYTF. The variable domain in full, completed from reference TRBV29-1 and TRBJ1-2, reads SAVISQKPSRDICQRGTSLTIQCQVDSQVTMMFWYRQQPGQSLTLIATANQGSEATYESGFVIDKFPISRPNLTFSTLTVSNMSPEDSSIYLCSVGLQAGHGYTFGSGTRLTVV.

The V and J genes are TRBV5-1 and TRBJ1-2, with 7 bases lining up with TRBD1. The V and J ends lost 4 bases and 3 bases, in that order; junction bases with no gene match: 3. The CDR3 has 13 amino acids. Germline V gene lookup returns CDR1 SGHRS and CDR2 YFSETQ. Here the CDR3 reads CASSNTGDYGYTF. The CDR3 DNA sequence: TGCGCCAGCAGCAATACAGGGGACTATGGCTACACCTTC.

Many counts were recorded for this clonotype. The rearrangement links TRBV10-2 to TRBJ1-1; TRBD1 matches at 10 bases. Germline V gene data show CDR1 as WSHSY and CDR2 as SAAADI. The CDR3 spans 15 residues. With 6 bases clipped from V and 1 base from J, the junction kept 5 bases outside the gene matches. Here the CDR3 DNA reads TGCGCCAGCAGAGGACAGGGGGTTCGGAACACTGAAGCTTTCTTT. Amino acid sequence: CASRGQGVRNTEAFF.

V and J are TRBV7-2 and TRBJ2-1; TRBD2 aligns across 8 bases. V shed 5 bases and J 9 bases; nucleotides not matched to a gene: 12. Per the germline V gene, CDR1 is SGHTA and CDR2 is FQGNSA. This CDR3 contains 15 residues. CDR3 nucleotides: TGTGCCAGCAGCACAGGTCGGGAGGGCCTCGTTGAGCAGTTCTTC. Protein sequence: CASSTGREGLVEQFF.

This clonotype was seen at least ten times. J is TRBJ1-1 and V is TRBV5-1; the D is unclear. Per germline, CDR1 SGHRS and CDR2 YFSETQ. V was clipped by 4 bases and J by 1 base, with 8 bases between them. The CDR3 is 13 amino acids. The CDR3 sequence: CASSATGNTEAFF. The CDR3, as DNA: TGCGCCAGCAGCGCCACTGGGAACACTGAAGCTTTCTTT.

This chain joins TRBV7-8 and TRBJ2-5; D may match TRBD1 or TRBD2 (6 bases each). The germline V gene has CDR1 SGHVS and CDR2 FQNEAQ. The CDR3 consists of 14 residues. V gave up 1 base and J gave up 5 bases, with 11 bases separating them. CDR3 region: CASSLGRGLETQYF. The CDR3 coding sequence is TGTGCCAGCAGCTTAGGTCGGGGGCTTGAGACCCAGTACTTC.

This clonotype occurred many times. CDR3 DNA: TGCGCCAGCAGCTTCGGACAGAACCAAGAGACCCAGTACTTC. Translated: CASSFGQNQETQYF. The chain has TRBV5-1 and TRBJ2-5, with D possibly TRBD1 on 6 matching bases. CDR1 is SGHRS, CDR2 YFSETQ, per germline. The CDR3 is 14 residues long. The V and J ends lost 2 bases and 0 bases respectively, with 8 bases between them.

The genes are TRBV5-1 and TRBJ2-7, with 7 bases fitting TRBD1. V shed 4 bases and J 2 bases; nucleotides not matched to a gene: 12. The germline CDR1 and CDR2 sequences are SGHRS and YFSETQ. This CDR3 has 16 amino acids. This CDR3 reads CASSIPVRDRAYEQYF. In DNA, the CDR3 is TGCGCCAGCAGCATCCCCGTCCGGGACAGAGCCTACGAGCAGTACTTC. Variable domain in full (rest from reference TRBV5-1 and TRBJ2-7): KAGVTQTPRYLIKTRGQQVTLSCSPISGHRSVSWYQQTPGQGLQFLFEYFSETQRNKGNFPGRFSGRQFSNSRSEMNVSTLELGDSALYLCASSIPVRDRAYEQYFGPGTRLTVT.

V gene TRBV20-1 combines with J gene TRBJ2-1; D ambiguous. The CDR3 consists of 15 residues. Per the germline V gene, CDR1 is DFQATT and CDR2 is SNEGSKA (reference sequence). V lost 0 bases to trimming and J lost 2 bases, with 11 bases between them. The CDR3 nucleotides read TGCAGTGCTAGAGATCGGGCAGGAGCCTACAATGAGCAGTTCTTC. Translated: CSARDRAGAYNEQFF.

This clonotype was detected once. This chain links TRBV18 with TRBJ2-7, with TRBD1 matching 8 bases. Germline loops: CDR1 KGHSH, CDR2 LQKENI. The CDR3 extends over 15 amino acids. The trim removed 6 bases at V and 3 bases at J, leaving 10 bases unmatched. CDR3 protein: CASSRNTGQGYEQYF. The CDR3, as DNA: TGTGCCAGCTCCCGCAATACCGGACAGGGCTACGAGCAGTACTTC.

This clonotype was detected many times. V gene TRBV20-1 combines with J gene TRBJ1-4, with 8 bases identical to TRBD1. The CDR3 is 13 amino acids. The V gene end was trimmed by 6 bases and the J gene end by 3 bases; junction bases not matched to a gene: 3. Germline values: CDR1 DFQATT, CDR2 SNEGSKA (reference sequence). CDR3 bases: TGCAGTGCCCCCAGGGGGCCTAATGAAAAACTGTTTTTT. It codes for CSAPRGPNEKLFF.

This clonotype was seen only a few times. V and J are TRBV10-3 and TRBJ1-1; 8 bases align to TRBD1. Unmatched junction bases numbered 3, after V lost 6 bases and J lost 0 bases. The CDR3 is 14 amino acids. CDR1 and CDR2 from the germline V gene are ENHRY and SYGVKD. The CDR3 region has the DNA TGTGCCATCAGGGGACAGGAGATGAACACTGAAGCTTTCTTT. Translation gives CAIRGQEMNTEAFF.

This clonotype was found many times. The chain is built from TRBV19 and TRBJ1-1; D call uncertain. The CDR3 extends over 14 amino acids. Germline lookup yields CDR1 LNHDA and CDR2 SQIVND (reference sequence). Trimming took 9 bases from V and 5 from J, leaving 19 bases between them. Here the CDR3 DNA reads TGTGCCAGCTGGTCGGTGGGGTTGCGGACTGAAGCTTTCTTT. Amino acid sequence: CASWSVGLRTEAFF.

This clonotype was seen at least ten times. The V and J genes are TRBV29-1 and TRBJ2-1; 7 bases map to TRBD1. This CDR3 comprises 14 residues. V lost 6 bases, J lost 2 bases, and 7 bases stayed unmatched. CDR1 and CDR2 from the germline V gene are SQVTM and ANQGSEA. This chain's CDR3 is CSVHDRVAYNEQFF. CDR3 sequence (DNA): TGCAGCGTCCACGACAGGGTGGCCTACAATGAGCAGTTCTTC.

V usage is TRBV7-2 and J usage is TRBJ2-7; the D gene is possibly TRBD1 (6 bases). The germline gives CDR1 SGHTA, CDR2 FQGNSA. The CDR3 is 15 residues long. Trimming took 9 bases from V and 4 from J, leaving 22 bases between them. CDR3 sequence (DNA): TGTGCCAGTAGGGCCATGGTAACAGGGAGTTACGAGCAGTACTTC. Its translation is CASRAMVTGSYEQYF.

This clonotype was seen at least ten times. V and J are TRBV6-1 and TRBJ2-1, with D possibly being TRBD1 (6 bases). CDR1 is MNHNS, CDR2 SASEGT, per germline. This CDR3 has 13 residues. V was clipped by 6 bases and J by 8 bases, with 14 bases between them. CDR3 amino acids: CASRQGGAHEQFF. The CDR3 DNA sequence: TGTGCCAGCAGACAGGGTGGGGCCCATGAGCAGTTCTTC.

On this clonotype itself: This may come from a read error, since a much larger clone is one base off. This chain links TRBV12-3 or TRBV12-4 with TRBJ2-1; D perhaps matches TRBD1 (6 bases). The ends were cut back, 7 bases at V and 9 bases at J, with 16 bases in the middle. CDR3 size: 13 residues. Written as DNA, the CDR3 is TGTGCCAGCAATACTATACAGGGCGGTGAGCAGTTCTTC. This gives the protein CASNTIQGGEQFF.

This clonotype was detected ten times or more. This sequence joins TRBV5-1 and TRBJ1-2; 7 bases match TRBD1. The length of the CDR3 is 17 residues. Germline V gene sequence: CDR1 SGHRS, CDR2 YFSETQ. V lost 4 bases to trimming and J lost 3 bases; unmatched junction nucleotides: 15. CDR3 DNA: TGCGCCAGCAGCGTTTCAATTGCCGGGACAGACTACTATGGCTACACCTTC. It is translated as CASSVSIAGTDYYGYTF. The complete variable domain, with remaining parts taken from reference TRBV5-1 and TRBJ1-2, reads KAGVTQTPRYLIKTRGQQVTLSCSPISGHRSVSWYQQTPGQGLQFLFEYFSETQRNKGNFPGRFSGRQFSNSRSEMNVSTLELGDSALYLCASSVSIAGTDYYGYTFGSGTRLTVV.

The CDR3 coding sequence is TGTGCCAGCGGTACTTCCTGGGGGACTGAAGCTTTCTTT. Its translation is CASGTSWGTEAFF. The chain has TRBV28 and TRBJ1-1; D is perhaps TRBD1 (5 bases). Germline assignment: CDR1 MDHEN and CDR2 SYDVKM. V was trimmed by 8 bases and J by 5 bases, leaving 15 bases between them. This CDR3 spans 13 amino acids. Together with reference TRBV28 and TRBJ1-1, the CDR3 gives the full variable domain: DVKVTQSSRYLVKRTGEKVFLECVQDMDHENMFWYRQDPGLGLRLIYFSYDVKMKEKGDIPEGYSVSREKKERFSLILESASTNQTSMYLCASGTSWGTEAFFGQGTRLTVV.

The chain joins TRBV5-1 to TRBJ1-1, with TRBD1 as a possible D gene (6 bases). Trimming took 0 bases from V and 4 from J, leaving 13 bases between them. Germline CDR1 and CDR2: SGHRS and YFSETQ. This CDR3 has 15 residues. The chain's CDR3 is CASSLAGGLGTEAFF. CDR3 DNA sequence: TGCGCCAGCAGCTTGGCTGGGGGGCTCGGCACTGAAGCTTTCTTT.

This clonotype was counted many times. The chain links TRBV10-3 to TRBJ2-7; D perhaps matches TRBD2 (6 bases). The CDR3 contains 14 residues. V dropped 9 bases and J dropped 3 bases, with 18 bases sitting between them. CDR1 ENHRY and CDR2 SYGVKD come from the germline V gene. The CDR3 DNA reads TGTGCCATGAGCAAGGTGGAGGGAGTCTACGAGCAGTACTTC. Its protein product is CAMSKVEGVYEQYF.

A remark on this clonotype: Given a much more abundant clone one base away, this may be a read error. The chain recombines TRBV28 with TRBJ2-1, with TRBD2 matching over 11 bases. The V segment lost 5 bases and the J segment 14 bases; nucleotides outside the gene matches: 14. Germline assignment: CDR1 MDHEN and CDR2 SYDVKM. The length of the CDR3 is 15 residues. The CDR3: CASSLTSGSLPSKFF. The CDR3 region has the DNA TGTGCCAGCAGTCTCACTAGCGGGAGTTTACCGTCAAAGTTCTTC.